Following are 10 T cell receptor beta chains from one sample sequenced in a study of blood T cell repertoires in COVID-19. Method: immunoSEQ multiplex PCR; TCRdb's copy keeps in-frame clones and lacks some. In the table there are more than 90,000 clones, about 74% of which are singletons. Material for sequencing was peripheral blood. Receptors were obtained from a man aged 65 to 85 with acute or convalescent COVID-19.

This clone was detected only a few times. J is TRBJ1-3 and V is TRBV2; D remains unclear. In germline, CDR1 is SNHLY, CDR2 FYNNEI. V gave up 5 bases and J gave up 3 bases, with 2 bases separating them. The CDR3 spans 11 residues. CDR3 DNA sequence: TGTGCCAGCAGTCTTGGAAACACCATATATTTT. It encodes CASSLGNTIYF.

The chain combines TRBV28 with TRBJ1-1; D is perhaps TRBD1 (6 bases). With 3 bases removed from V and 2 bases from J, the gap between germline ends came to 16 bases. This CDR3 is 16 amino acids long. Germline CDR1 and CDR2: MDHEN and SYDVKM. The CDR3 nucleotides read TGTGCCAGCAGTTTTAGCAAAGGGGGACCCAACACTGAAGCTTTCTTT. Encoded protein: CASSFSKGGPNTEAFF.

J is TRBJ1-3 and V is TRBV11-1; 7 bases fit TRBD1. Trimming removed 6 bases from V and 2 bases from J; junction bases left unmatched: 7. The CDR3 is 15 amino acids. Germline V gene sequence: CDR1 SGHAT, CDR2 FQDESV (reference sequence). The CDR3 DNA follows: TGTGCCAGCAGATCCGACAGGGTTCCTGGAAACACCATATATTTT. Its protein product is CASRSDRVPGNTIYF.

V gene TRBV27 combines with J gene TRBJ1-2; D gene unclear. The V gene's germline CDR1 is MNHEY and CDR2 SMNVEV (reference sequence). V was clipped by 5 bases and J by 2 bases, with 15 bases between them. The CDR3 contains 15 residues. CDR3 sequence reads: CASSLRHGGNYGYTF. The CDR3 DNA reads as TGTGCCAGCAGTCTTCGACACGGAGGGAACTATGGCTACACCTTC.

The chain joins TRBV5-1 to TRBJ1-2; no firm D call. V lost 4 bases to trimming and J lost 1 base, with 8 bases between them. The CDR3 is 13 amino acids. Germline V CDR1 and CDR2: SGHRS, YFSETQ. The CDR3 sequence: CASSDGSNYGYTF. CDR3 nucleotides: TGCGCCAGCAGCGACGGGAGTAACTATGGCTACACCTTC.

V gene TRBV5-4 combines with J gene TRBJ2-7, with 8 bases matching TRBD1. The CDR3 totals 15 residues. Trimming took 4 bases from V and 2 from J; bases not matched to a gene: 8. Germline CDR1 SGHNT, CDR2 YYREEE (reference sequence). In nucleotides, the CDR3 is TGTGCCAGCAGCCCGGGACAGGAGATTGCCTACGAGCAGTACTTC. Residues: CASSPGQEIAYEQYF.

The count of this clone is one. V is TRBV5-6 and J is TRBJ1-4; D is uncertain. Germline V gene data show CDR1 as SGHDT and CDR2 as YYEEEE. Trimming pared 4 bases from V and 0 bases from J, leaving 10 bases between. The CDR3 is made up of 15 amino acids. The chain's CDR3 is CASSDHLATNEKLFF. CDR3 nucleotides: TGTGCCAGCAGCGATCACCTAGCAACTAATGAAAAACTGTTTTTT. The full variable domain, completed using reference TRBV5-6 and TRBJ1-4, is DAGVTQSPTHLIKTRGQQVTLRCSPKSGHDTVSWYQQALGQGPQFIFQYYEEEERQRGNFPDRFSGHQFPNYSSELNVNALLLGDSALYLCASSDHLATNEKLFFGSGTQLSVL.

In this sample, this clone is large. The rearrangement links TRBV4-3 to TRBJ2-3, with 8 bases aligning to TRBD2. Trimming removed 0 bases from V and 0 bases from J; junction bases left unmatched: 11. The CDR3 is 19 amino acids. The germline gives CDR1 LGHNA, CDR2 YSLEER. CDR3 sequence reads: CASSQDGVAGHSSTDTQYF. For the CDR3, the DNA is TGCGCCAGCAGCCAAGATGGGGTAGCGGGGCACTCTAGCACAGATACGCAGTATTTT.

This clone was seen a handful of times. The CDR3 here is CASSRSGGLYEQYF. CDR3 nucleotide sequence: TGTGCCAGCAGCCGTAGCGGGGGCTTATACGAGCAGTACTTC. The chain recombines TRBV13 with TRBJ2-7; 9 nucleotides align to TRBD2. The germline gives CDR1 PRHDT, CDR2 FYEKMQ (reference sequence). V shed 5 bases, J shed 4 bases, and the junction held 6 bases outside the gene matches. This CDR3 region has 14 residues. Variable domain in full (rest from reference TRBV13 and TRBJ2-7): AAGVIQSPRHLIKEKRETATLKCYPIPRHDTVYWYQQGPGQDPQFLISFYEKMQSDKGSIPDRFSAQQFSDYHSELNMSSLELGDSALYFCASSRSGGLYEQYFGPGTRLTVT.

The rearrangement uses TRBV5-1 and TRBJ2-3; D might be TRBD1 (5 bases). This CDR3 has 14 residues. The V and J ends lost 4 bases and 2 bases respectively, with 11 bases between them. The germline CDR1 and CDR2 sequences are SGHRS and YFSETQ. The CDR3 coding sequence is TGCGCCAGCAGCGCCCAGGGCGACACAGATACGCAGTATTTT. This codes for CASSAQGDTDTQYF. The entire variable domain, with the rest obtained from reference TRBV5-1 and TRBJ2-3, is as follows: KAGVTQTPRYLIKTRGQQVTLSCSPISGHRSVSWYQQTPGQGLQFLFEYFSETQRNKGNFPGRFSGRQFSNSRSEMNVSTLELGDSALYLCASSAQGDTDTQYFGPGTRLTVL.